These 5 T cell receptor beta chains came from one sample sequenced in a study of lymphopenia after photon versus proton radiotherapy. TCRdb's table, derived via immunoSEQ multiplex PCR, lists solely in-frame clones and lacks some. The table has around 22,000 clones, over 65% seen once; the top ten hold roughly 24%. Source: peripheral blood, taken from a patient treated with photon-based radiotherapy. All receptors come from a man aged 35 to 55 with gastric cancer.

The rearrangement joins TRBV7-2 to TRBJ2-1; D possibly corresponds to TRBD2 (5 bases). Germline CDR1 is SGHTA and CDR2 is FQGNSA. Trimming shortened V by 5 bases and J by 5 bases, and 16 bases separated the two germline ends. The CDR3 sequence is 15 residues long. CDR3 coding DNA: TGTGCCAGCAGCCCGCCTTTCCCGGGAAACAATGAGCAGTTCTTC. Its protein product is CASSPPFPGNNEQFF.

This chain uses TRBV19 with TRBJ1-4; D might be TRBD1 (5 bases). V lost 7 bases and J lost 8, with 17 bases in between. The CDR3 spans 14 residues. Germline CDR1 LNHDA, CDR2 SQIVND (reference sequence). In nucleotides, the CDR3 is TGTGCCAGTACCAGGGACCGTCGAGTCGAAAAACTGTTTTTT. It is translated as CASTRDRRVEKLFF. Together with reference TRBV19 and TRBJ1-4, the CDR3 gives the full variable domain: DGGITQSPKYLFRKEGQNVTLSCEQNLNHDAMYWYRQDPGQGLRLIYYSQIVNDFQKGDIAEGYSVSREKKESFPLTVTSAQKNPTAFYLCASTRDRRVEKLFFGSGTQLSVL.

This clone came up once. The CDR3 DNA sequence: TGCAGCGTTGAAGGACATGGCAATCAGCCCCAGCATTTT. Amino acids: CSVEGHGNQPQHF. This chain joins TRBV29-1 and TRBJ1-5; D not resolved. This CDR3 has 13 residues. The V end lost 1 base, the J end lost 2 bases, and 6 bases lay between the germline ends. Germline V gives CDR1 SQVTM, CDR2 ANQGSEA.

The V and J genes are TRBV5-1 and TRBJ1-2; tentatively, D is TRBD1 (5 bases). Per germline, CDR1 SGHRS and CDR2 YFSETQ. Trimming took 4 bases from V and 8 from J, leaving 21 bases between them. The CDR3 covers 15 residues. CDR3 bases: TGCGCCAGCAGCCTCACGGGGCAGGGCCTAGGGGGCTACACCTTC. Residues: CASSLTGQGLGGYTF.

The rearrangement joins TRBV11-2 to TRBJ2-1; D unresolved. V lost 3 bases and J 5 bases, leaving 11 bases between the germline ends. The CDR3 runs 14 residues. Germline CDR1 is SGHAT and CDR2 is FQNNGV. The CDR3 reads CASSFGPTHNEQFF. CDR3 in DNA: TGTGCCAGCAGCTTCGGGCCTACTCACAATGAGCAGTTCTTC.